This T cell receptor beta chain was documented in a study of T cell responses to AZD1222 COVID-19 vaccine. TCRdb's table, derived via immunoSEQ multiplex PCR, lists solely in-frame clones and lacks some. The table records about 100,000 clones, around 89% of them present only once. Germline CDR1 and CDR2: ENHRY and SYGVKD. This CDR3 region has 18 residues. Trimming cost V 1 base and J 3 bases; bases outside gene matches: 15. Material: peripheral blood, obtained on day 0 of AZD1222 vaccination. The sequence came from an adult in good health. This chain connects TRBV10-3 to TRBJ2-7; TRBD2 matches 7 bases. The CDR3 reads CAISEFETAVAGIYEQYF. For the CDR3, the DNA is TGTGCCATCAGTGAGTTTGAAACCGCGGTAGCGGGCATCTACGAGCAGTACTTC.